This is a list of T cell receptor beta chains from one sample in a study of radiation and T cells in renal cell carcinoma. TCRdb keeps only in-frame clones here, not all; method: immunoSEQ multiplex PCR. In the table there are around 45,000 clones, roughly four fifths of which are singletons. The source material was blood, sampled from a patient whose treatment included radiotherapy and nephrectomy. These receptors were obtained from a woman between 65 and 79 years old with renal cell carcinoma. The CDR3 runs from the conserved cysteine through the conserved F or W. The order of the fields is V gene, J gene, CDR3 protein.

V gene: TRBV4-1
J gene: TRBJ1-1
CDR3 protein: CASSQEGQGARSEAFF

V gene: TRBV5-1
J gene: TRBJ2-7
CDR3 protein: CASSPGTSGASRFYEQYF

V gene: TRBV19
J gene: TRBJ1-4
CDR3 protein: CASSLLSDGEKLFF

V gene: TRBV13
J gene: TRBJ1-1
CDR3 protein: CASSRSPSGAFF

V gene: TRBV5-1
J gene: TRBJ2-2
CDR3 protein: CASSGDNTGELFF

V gene: TRBV5-4
J gene: TRBJ2-3
CDR3 protein: CASSYRPNLGDTQYF

V gene: TRBV9
J gene: TRBJ2-7
CDR3 protein: CASSVGQGPSYEQYF

V gene: TRBV19
J gene: TRBJ2-7
CDR3 protein: CASSIGSGDSYEQYF

V gene: TRBV15
J gene: TRBJ1-1
CDR3 protein: CATRSRGNTEAFF

V gene: TRBV6-5
J gene: TRBJ1-2
CDR3 protein: CASSPGTAWDGYTF

V gene: TRBV6-1
J gene: TRBJ2-7
CDR3 protein: CASSVSGGASEQYF

V gene: TRBV6-1
J gene: TRBJ1-2
CDR3 protein: CASSKGQGSGYTF

V gene: TRBV4-1
J gene: TRBJ2-5
CDR3 protein: CASSQSFSGGQETQYF

V gene: TRBV7-2
J gene: TRBJ2-7
CDR3 protein: CASSFAVEQYF

V gene: TRBV5-1
J gene: TRBJ2-2
CDR3 protein: CASSATGTPNTGELFF

V gene: TRBV5-1
J gene: TRBJ1-5
CDR3 protein: CASRPGTGSNQPQHF

V gene: TRBV9
J gene: TRBJ2-3
CDR3 protein: CASSVLEGNTDTQYF

V gene: TRBV5-8
J gene: TRBJ1-1
CDR3 protein: CASSTGQGGTEAFF

V gene: TRBV7-2
J gene: TRBJ2-7
CDR3 protein: CASRGHSTRNEQYF

V gene: TRBV7-8
J gene: TRBJ1-2
CDR3 protein: CASSLSQFSSPPNF

V gene: TRBV4-1
J gene: TRBJ2-7
CDR3 protein: CASSQEGVTYEQYF

V gene: TRBV4-3
J gene: TRBJ2-1
CDR3 protein: CASSQEAGEIYEQFF

V gene: TRBV5-8
J gene: TRBJ2-7
CDR3 protein: CASSLWDSLAYEQYF

V gene: TRBV6-5
J gene: TRBJ1-2
CDR3 protein: CASSSDWGGAVGYTF

V gene: TRBV19
J gene: TRBJ1-1
CDR3 protein: CASSMGQGAMNTEAFF

V gene: TRBV7-2
J gene: TRBJ1-6
CDR3 protein: CASSLAQGNSPLHF

V gene: TRBV28
J gene: TRBJ2-3
CDR3 protein: CASRLESTDTQYF

V gene: TRBV14
J gene: TRBJ2-3
CDR3 protein: CASSRNWNTQYF